What follows describes a single T cell receptor (beta chain). Its cognate antigen is unknown. This sample was included in a study of identifying expanded T cells in peripheral blood. The study's findings and limits: About 1.2 clones differed between technical replicates, versus about 17 and 20 over time.

TCRdb keeps only in-frame clones here, not all; method: immunoSEQ multiplex PCR. The table shows roughly 63,000 clones, with around four fifths occurring only once. Trimming cost V 2 bases and J 0 bases, with 8 bases left between them. Germline V gene sequence: CDR1 SGHRS, CDR2 YFSETQ. The CDR3 loop spans 15 amino acids. During the collection period, no donor immune events like infections were recorded. This clonotype was sampled from a person between 18 and 75 years old in good health. The genes are TRBV5-1 and TRBJ1-4, with D uncertain. Sample: blood. The CDR3 loop reads CASSLDRSTNEKLFF. As DNA, the CDR3 is TGCGCCAGCAGCTTAGACCGCTCAACTAATGAAAAACTGTTTTTT.